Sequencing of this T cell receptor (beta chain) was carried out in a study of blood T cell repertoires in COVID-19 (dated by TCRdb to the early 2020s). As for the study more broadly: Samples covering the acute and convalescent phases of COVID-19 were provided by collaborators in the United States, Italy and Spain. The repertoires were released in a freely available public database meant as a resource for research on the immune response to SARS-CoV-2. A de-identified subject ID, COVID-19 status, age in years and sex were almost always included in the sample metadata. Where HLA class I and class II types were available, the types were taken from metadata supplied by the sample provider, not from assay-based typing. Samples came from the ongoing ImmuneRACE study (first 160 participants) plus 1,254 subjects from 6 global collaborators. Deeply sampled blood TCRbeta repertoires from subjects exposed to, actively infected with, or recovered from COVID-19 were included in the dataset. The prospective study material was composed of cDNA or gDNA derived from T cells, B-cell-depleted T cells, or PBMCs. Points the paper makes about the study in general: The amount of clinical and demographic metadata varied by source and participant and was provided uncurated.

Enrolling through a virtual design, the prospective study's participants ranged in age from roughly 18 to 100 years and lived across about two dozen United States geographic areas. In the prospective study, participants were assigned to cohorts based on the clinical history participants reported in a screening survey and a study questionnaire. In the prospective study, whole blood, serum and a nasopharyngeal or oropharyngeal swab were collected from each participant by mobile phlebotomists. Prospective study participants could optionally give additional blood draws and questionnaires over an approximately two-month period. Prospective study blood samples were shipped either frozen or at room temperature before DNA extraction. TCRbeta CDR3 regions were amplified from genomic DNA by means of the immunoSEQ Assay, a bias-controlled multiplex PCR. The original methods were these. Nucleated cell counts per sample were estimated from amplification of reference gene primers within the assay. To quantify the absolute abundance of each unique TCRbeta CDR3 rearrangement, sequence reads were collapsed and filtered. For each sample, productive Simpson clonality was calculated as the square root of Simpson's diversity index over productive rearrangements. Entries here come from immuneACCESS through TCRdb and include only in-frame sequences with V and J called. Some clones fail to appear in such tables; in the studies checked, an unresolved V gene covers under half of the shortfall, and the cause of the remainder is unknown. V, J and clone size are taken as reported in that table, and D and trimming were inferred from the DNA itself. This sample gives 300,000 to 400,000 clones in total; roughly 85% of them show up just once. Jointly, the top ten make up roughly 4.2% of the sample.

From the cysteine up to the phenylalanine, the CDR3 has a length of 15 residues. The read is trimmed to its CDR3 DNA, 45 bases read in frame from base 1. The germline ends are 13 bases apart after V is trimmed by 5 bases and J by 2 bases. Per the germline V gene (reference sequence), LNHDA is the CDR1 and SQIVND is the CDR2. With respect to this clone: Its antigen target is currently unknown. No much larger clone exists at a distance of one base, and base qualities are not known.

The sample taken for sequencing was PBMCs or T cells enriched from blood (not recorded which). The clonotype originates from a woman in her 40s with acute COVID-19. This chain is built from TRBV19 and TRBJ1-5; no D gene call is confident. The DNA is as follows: TGTGCCAGTAGTCCGGTTGGGCTCCGCAATCAGCCCCAGCATTTT. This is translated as CASSPVGLRNQPQHF.